The 10 T cell receptor beta chains below all came from one sample that was sequenced in a study of long-term antiretroviral therapy in people with HIV. Sequencing used immunoSEQ v3.0 at survey level. Sequenced by immunoSEQ multiplex PCR; TCRdb stores in-frame clones only, minus some. The sample consists of some 23,000 clones, almost 85% of them appearing once. Sequenced here: unsorted PBMCs, sampled 0.3 years after starting antiretroviral therapy. The source of these receptors is a man in his fifties or sixties with HIV.

The rearrangement uses TRBV18 and TRBJ2-2; 9 bases map to TRBD2. Germline V gives CDR1 KGHSH, CDR2 LQKENI. The CDR3 is 15 amino acids. The V gene end was trimmed by 2 bases and the J gene end by 3 bases; junction bases not matched to a gene: 1. CDR3 residues: CASSPRLADTGELFF. CDR3 bases: TGTGCCAGCTCACCAAGACTAGCGGACACCGGGGAGCTGTTTTTT.

V usage is TRBV19 and J usage is TRBJ2-1, with D perhaps TRBD1 (5 bases). The CDR3 consists of 16 residues. V shed 4 bases and J shed 0 bases, with 13 bases lying between them. Per the germline V gene, CDR1 is LNHDA and CDR2 is SQIVND (reference sequence). As DNA, the CDR3 is TGTGCCAGTAGTACACCGGACATCCTCTCCTACAATGAGCAGTTCTTC. Its translation: CASSTPDILSYNEQFF.

This clone has just one count. A read error may account for a junction end that differs from germline. As DNA, the CDR3 is TGTGCCAGCAGCTACTTCGGGAGGACCGGGGAGCTGTTTTTT. The encoded protein is CASSYFGRTGELFF. The chain has TRBV6-5 and TRBJ2-2; 7 bases match TRBD2. The CDR3 is 14 amino acids. CDR1 and CDR2 from the germline V gene are MNHEY and SVGAGI.

This sequence joins TRBV11-2 and TRBJ2-7; the match to TRBD1 covers 10 bases. The CDR3 length is 16 residues. Germline CDR1 is SGHAT and CDR2 is FQNNGV. The trim removed 2 bases at V and 3 bases at J, leaving 7 bases unmatched. CDR3 in DNA: TGTGCCAGCAGCTTATTAGGGACAGGGGATATCTACGAGCAGTACTTC. This codes for CASSLLGTGDIYEQYF.

CDR3 nucleotides: TGTGCCAGCAGTCCGGACAGCCCTCGGGAGACCCAGTACTTC. Translation: CASSPDSPRETQYF. This chain uses TRBV5-6 with TRBJ2-5; weak D call: TRBD1 (6 bases). This CDR3 comprises 14 residues. Germline CDR1 is SGHDT and CDR2 is YYEEEE. Deletions cut 5 bases from V and 5 bases from J, with 16 bases between.

The chain is built from TRBV19 and TRBJ1-2; possibly TRBD1 for D (6 bases). Trimming pared 7 bases from V and 4 bases from J, leaving 13 bases between. This CDR3 spans 13 amino acids. Germline CDR1 is LNHDA and CDR2 is SQIVND (reference sequence). CDR3 in DNA: TGTGCCAGTAAAGGACAGCAACTCTATGGCTACACCTTC. Translated, it gives CASKGQQLYGYTF.

This chain links TRBV10-3 with TRBJ1-2, with 9 bases matching TRBD1. Germline V gives CDR1 ENHRY, CDR2 SYGVKD. The CDR3 sequence is 14 residues long. The V and J ends lost 5 bases and 8 bases, in that order; junction bases with no gene match: 9. The CDR3 region is CAISPGTGSSGYTF. The CDR3 nucleotides are TGTGCCATCAGTCCCGGGACAGGGAGTAGCGGCTACACCTTC.

J is TRBJ2-7 and V is TRBV6-1; TRBD1 matches 7 bases. The ends lost 8 bases at V and 3 bases at J; junction bases unmatched: 7. Germline V lookup: CDR1 MNHNS, CDR2 SASEGT. This CDR3 is 13 amino acids long. CDR3 DNA sequence: TGTGCCAGCCACCGGGACAGTCGCTACGAGCAGTACTTC. The encoded protein is CASHRDSRYEQYF.

This chain links TRBV6-5 with TRBJ2-7; D gene uncertain. This CDR3 contains 14 residues. The germline gives CDR1 MNHEY, CDR2 SVGAGI. V lost 0 bases and J lost 1, with 7 bases in between. The CDR3 loop is CASSYSDGSYEQYF. The CDR3 bases are TGTGCCAGCAGTTACTCGGACGGTTCCTACGAGCAGTACTTC.

CDR3 sequence: CAWDGSSYNEQFF. Here the CDR3 DNA reads TGTGCCTGGGACGGTAGCTCCTACAATGAGCAGTTCTTC. The chain links TRBV30 to TRBJ2-1; D not resolved. Germline CDR1 and CDR2: GTSNPN and SVGIG (reference sequence). Trimming took 5 bases from V and 0 from J, leaving 8 bases between them. CDR3 length: 13 residues. The complete variable domain, with remaining parts taken from reference TRBV30 and TRBJ2-1, reads SQTIHQWPATLVQPVGSPLSLECTVEGTSNPNLYWYRQAAGRGLQLLFYSVGIGQISSEVPQNLSASRPQDRQFILSSKKLLLSDSGFYLCAWDGSSYNEQFFGPGTRLTVL.